These 4 T cell receptor beta chains originate from one sample sequenced in a study of blood T cell repertoires in COVID-19. The table came from immunoSEQ multiplex PCR; TCRdb's copy has only in-frame clones and leaves some out. The profile shows over 250,000 clones, over 75% of them singletons. The sequenced sample was peripheral blood. All receptors come from a woman aged 60-75 years with acute or convalescent COVID-19.

The chain recombines TRBV28 with TRBJ2-3, with 8 nucleotides matching TRBD2. Germline CDR1 is MDHEN and CDR2 is SYDVKM. CDR3 length equals 12 residues. The CDR3 DNA reads TGTTCAGCGGGGGTTAGCACAGATACGCAGTATTTT. Protein product: CSAGVSTDTQYF.

The V call is TRBV27, the J call TRBJ2-7; TRBD2 agrees at 11 bases. CDR1 is MNHEY, CDR2 SMNVEV, per germline (reference sequence). This CDR3 has 15 amino acids. Trimming at V came to 6 bases and at J to 4 bases, leaving 8 bases not matched to a gene. The CDR3 coding sequence is TGTGCCAGCAGCCAAGGACTAGCGGGCCTTTACGAGCAGTACTTC. Its protein product is CASSQGLAGLYEQYF.

The rearrangement joins TRBV4-2 to TRBJ1-1; 8 bases map to TRBD1. This CDR3 has 16 amino acids. Losses at the gene ends were 3 bases for V and 1 base for J; bases not matched to a gene: 7. In germline, CDR1 is LGHNA, CDR2 YNFKEQ. The CDR3 nucleotides read TGTGCCAGCAGCCACCTCACCGGACAGGGGAACACTGAAGCTTTCTTT. Its translation: CASSHLTGQGNTEAFF.

This clone was observed a handful of times. V usage is TRBV20-1 and J usage is TRBJ1-5, with TRBD1 identical over 7 bases. There are 16 residues in the CDR3. The germline gives CDR1 DFQATT, CDR2 SNEGSKA (reference sequence). With 3 bases clipped from V and 0 bases from J, the junction kept 8 bases outside the gene matches. The CDR3 DNA sequence: TGCAGTGCTAGTCTATCGGGACAGTATAGCAATCAGCCCCAGCATTTT. This gives the protein CSASLSGQYSNQPQHF.